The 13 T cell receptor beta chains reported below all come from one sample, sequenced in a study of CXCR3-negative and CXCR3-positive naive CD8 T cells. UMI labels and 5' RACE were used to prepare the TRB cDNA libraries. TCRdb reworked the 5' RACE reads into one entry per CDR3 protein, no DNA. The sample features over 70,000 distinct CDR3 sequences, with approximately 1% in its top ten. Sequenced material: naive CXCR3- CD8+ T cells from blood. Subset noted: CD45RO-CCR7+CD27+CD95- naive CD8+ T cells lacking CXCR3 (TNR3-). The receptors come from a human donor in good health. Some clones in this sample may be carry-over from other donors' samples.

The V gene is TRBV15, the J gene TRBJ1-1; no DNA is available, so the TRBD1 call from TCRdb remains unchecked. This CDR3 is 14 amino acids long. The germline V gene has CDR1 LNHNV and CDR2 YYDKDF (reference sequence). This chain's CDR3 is CATSFGPGDTEAFF.

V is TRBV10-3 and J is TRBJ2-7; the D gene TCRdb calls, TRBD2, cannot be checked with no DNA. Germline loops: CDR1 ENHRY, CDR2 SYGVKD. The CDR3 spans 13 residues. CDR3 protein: CAISSGRGIEQYF.

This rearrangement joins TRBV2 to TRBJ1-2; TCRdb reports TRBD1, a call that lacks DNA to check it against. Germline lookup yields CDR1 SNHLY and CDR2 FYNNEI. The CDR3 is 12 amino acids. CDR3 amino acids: CASSAGQGLYTF.

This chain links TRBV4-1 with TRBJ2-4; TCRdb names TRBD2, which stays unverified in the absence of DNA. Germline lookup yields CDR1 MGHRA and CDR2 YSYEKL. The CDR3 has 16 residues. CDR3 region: CASSQEPPGSGMIQYF.

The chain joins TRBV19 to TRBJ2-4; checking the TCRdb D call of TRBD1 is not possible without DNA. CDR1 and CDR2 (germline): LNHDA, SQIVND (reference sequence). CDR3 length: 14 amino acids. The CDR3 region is CASSIPSGENIQYF. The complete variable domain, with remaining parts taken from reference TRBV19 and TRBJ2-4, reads DGGITQSPKYLFRKEGQNVTLSCEQNLNHDAMYWYRQDPGQGLRLIYYSQIVNDFQKGDIAEGYSVSREKKESFPLTVTSAQKNPTAFYLCASSIPSGENIQYFGAGTRLSVL.

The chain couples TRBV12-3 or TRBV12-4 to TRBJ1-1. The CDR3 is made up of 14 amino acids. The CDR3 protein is CASNTWSGSTEAFF.

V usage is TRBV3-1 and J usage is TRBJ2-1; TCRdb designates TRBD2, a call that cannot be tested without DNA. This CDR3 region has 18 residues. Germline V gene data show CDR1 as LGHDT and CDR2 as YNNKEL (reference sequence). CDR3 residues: CASSQDDGRSADFNEQFF.

This chain's CDR3 is CASSLGFDPAIHF. The rearrangement links TRBV11-2 to TRBJ1-6. The CDR3 consists of 13 residues. The germline V gene encodes CDR1 SGHAT and CDR2 FQNNGV.

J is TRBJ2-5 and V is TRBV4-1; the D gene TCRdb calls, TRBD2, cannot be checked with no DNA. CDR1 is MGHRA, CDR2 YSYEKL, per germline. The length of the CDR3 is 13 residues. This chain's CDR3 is CASSQGGGETQYF.

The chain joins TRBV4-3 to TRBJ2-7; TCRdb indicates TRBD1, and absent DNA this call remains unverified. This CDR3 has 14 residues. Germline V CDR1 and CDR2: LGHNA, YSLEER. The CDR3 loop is CASSQDRGEGDQYF.

This chain's CDR3 is CASRVASGTDTQYF. The V and J genes are TRBV19 and TRBJ2-3. The CDR3 is 14 amino acids. Germline lookup yields CDR1 LNHDA and CDR2 SQIVND (reference sequence).

Here the CDR3 reads CSVQVSPANYGYTF. This rearrangement joins TRBV29-1 to TRBJ1-2. The CDR3 extends over 14 amino acids. The germline V gene encodes CDR1 SQVTM and CDR2 ANQGSEA.

The CDR3 sequence: CASSLEAGGRYNEQFF. This rearrangement joins TRBV13 to TRBJ2-1; TCRdb reports TRBD2, a call that lacks DNA to check it against. The germline V gene has CDR1 PRHDT and CDR2 FYEKMQ (reference sequence). This CDR3 contains 16 residues.